The 22 T cell receptor beta chains reported below all come from one sample, sequenced in a study of blood T cell repertoires in COVID-19. The assay was immunoSEQ multiplex PCR, and TCRdb's table has in-frame clones only and misses some. The sample records hundreds of thousands of clones, around nine tenths being singletons. Sequencing used peripheral blood. The receptors stem from a woman aged 18-29 years who had recovered from COVID-19.

The chain joins TRBV7-9 to TRBJ1-5; D may be TRBD1 (5 bases). V was cut by 1 base and J by 9 bases, with 10 bases left in between. This CDR3 comprises 13 residues. Germline CDR1 and CDR2: SEHNR and FQNEAQ (reference sequence). This chain's CDR3 is CASSLGGGGPQHF. As DNA, the CDR3 is TGTGCCAGCAGCTTAGGGGGCGGGGGGCCCCAGCATTTT.

V is TRBV29-1 and J is TRBJ1-1, with 7 bases lining up with TRBD1. The germline V gene encodes CDR1 SQVTM and CDR2 ANQGSEA. Germline trimming cut 5 bases from V and 3 bases from J; bases unmatched to any gene: 12. The CDR3 consists of 15 residues. CDR3 in amino acids: CSVLYLGGKDTEAFF. CDR3 in DNA: TGCAGCGTTCTCTATTTAGGGGGCAAGGACACTGAAGCTTTCTTT.

J is TRBJ2-2 and V is TRBV27; 8 nucleotides align to TRBD1. The CDR3 is 15 residues long. Trimming took 4 bases from V and 7 from J; bases not matched to a gene: 8. Germline V gene data show CDR1 as MNHEY and CDR2 as SMNVEV (reference sequence). In DNA, the CDR3 is TGTGCCAGCAGTTCCGGGACAGGAGCTCGCGGGGAGCTGTTTTTT. It is translated as CASSSGTGARGELFF.

The chain joins TRBV6-5 to TRBJ2-3; 8 positions match TRBD1. Unmatched junction bases numbered 9, after V lost 2 bases and J lost 11 bases. There are 14 residues in the CDR3. The germline V gene has CDR1 MNHEY and CDR2 SVGAGI. The CDR3 region has the DNA TGTGCCAGCAGTTACGAGGCAGGGGGCTCGGGGCAGTATTTT. Its translation: CASSYEAGGSGQYF.

V is TRBV11-3 and J is TRBJ2-5; TRBD1 matches 8 bases. Trimming at V came to 5 bases and at J to 4 bases, leaving 12 bases not matched to a gene. Germline V CDR1 and CDR2: SGHNT, YENEEA. This CDR3 is built from 16 residues. The CDR3 here is CASSLSWTGQGETQYF. CDR3 sequence (DNA): TGTGCCAGCAGCCTATCATGGACCGGACAGGGAGAGACCCAGTACTTC.

The J gene is TRBJ1-5, the V gene TRBV18, with TRBD1 matching over 10 bases. This CDR3 is built from 17 residues. The junction had 5 bases not matched to a gene; V was cut back by 1 base and J by 2 bases. CDR1 is KGHSH and CDR2 is LQKENI in the germline V gene. Here the CDR3 DNA reads TGTGCCAGCTCACCACGAGGACAGGGGGGGCGCAATCAGCCCCAGCATTTT. Protein: CASSPRGQGGRNQPQHF.

The chain combines TRBV19 with TRBJ1-2; the D gene is possibly TRBD1 (6 bases). V lost 1 base, J lost 3 bases, and 21 bases lay in between. The CDR3 sequence is 18 residues long. Germline-derived CDR1 and CDR2 are LNHDA and SQIVND (reference sequence). The CDR3 DNA is TGTGCCAGTAGTATAGGTTTGGCAGGGGTATCGGTTGACTATGGCTACACCTTC. Translated, it gives CASSIGLAGVSVDYGYTF. The variable domain in full, with the rest retrieved from reference TRBV19 and TRBJ1-2, is DGGITQSPKYLFRKEGQNVTLSCEQNLNHDAMYWYRQDPGQGLRLIYYSQIVNDFQKGDIAEGYSVSREKKESFPLTVTSAQKNPTAFYLCASSIGLAGVSVDYGYTFGSGTRLTVV.

J is TRBJ2-7 and V is TRBV18, with 10 bases aligning to TRBD2. CDR1 KGHSH and CDR2 LQKENI come from the germline V gene. This CDR3 is 16 amino acids long. The V gene end was trimmed by 4 bases and the J gene end by 4 bases; junction bases not matched to a gene: 10. The CDR3 is CASSLRSGLASYEQYV. The DNA for the CDR3 is TGTGCCAGCTCACTGCGTTCGGGACTAGCGAGTTACGAGCAGTACGTC.

This chain uses TRBV5-1 with TRBJ1-1, with a weak D call TRBD1 (5 bases). Between the trimmed V and J ends, which lost 1 base and 0 bases, there was a span of 10 bases. Germline CDR1 SGHRS, CDR2 YFSETQ. CDR3 size: 15 residues. CDR3 nucleotide sequence: TGCGCCAGCAGCTTGCGTAGACAGCTGAACACTGAAGCTTTCTTT. Its translation: CASSLRRQLNTEAFF. Supplemented by reference TRBV5-1 and TRBJ1-1, the full variable domain reads KAGVTQTPRYLIKTRGQQVTLSCSPISGHRSVSWYQQTPGQGLQFLFEYFSETQRNKGNFPGRFSGRQFSNSRSEMNVSTLELGDSALYLCASSLRRQLNTEAFFGQGTRLTVV.

This sequence joins TRBV5-5 and TRBJ2-5, with 7 bases identical to TRBD1. Germline CDR1 SGHKS, CDR2 YYEKEE (reference sequence). J was trimmed by 5 bases and V by 5 bases; bases with no gene match: 15. This CDR3 comprises 16 residues. This CDR3 is CASSRQQGPEGETQYF. CDR3 DNA: TGTGCCAGCAGTCGCCAACAGGGGCCCGAAGGGGAGACCCAGTACTTC. Full variable domain (remainder filled in from reference TRBV5-5 and TRBJ2-5): DAGVTQSPTHLIKTRGQQVTLRCSPISGHKSVSWYQQVLGQGPQFIFQYYEKEERGRGNFPDRFSARQFPNYSSELNVNALLLGDSALYLCASSRQQGPEGETQYFGPGTRLLVL.

The V gene is TRBV9, the J gene TRBJ2-5, with 8 bases that match TRBD2. Per germline, CDR1 SGDLS and CDR2 YYNGEE. The trim removed 5 bases at V and 5 bases at J, leaving 14 bases unmatched. CDR3 length: 16 amino acids. In DNA form, the CDR3 reads TGTGCCAGCAGTCGGGGGGGTAGGCGGCCAACGGAGACCCAGTACTTC. It codes for CASSRGGRRPTETQYF. Drawing the rest from reference TRBV9 and TRBJ2-5, the complete variable domain is DSGVTQTPKHLITATGQRVTLRCSPRSGDLSVYWYQQSLDQGLQFLIQYYNGEERAKGNILERFSAQQFPDLHSELNLSSLELGDSALYFCASSRGGRRPTETQYFGPGTRLLVL.

The chain combines TRBV3-1 (or the pseudogene TRBV3-2) with TRBJ2-2, with 10 bases that match TRBD2. V gave up 0 bases and J gave up 6 bases; unmatched junction bases: 7. This CDR3 contains 17 residues. CDR1 and CDR2 from the germline V gene are LGHDT and YNNKEL (reference sequence). The CDR3 nucleotides read TGTGCCAGCAGCCAAGATCCGTCGCTAGCGGGAGCCGGGGAGCTGTTTTTT. Encoded protein: CASSQDPSLAGAGELFF.

The V gene is TRBV5-1, the J gene TRBJ2-5, with a tentative D call TRBD1 (6 bases). This CDR3 contains 17 residues. V lost 2 bases and J 2 bases, leaving 19 bases between the germline ends. Germline CDR1 reads SGHRS; CDR2 reads YFSETQ. The CDR3 sequence: CASSLKVTGPLQETQYF. CDR3 sequence (DNA): TGCGCCAGCAGCTTAAAAGTCACAGGGCCGCTGCAAGAGACCCAGTACTTC.

This sequence joins TRBV9 and TRBJ2-6; 10 nucleotides line up with TRBD1. Germline CDR1 SGDLS, CDR2 YYNGEE. J was trimmed by 0 bases and V by 3 bases; bases with no gene match: 0. The CDR3 sequence is 16 residues long. CDR3: CASSGTGGSGANVLTF. CDR3 bases: TGTGCCAGCAGCGGGACAGGGGGCTCTGGGGCCAACGTCCTGACTTTC.

This clone was detected once. The J gene is TRBJ2-1, the V gene TRBV10-3, with D possibly matching TRBD1 (6 bases). The V end lost 3 bases, the J end lost 4 bases, and 13 bases lay between the germline ends. CDR1 is ENHRY, CDR2 SYGVKD, per germline. This CDR3 comprises 15 residues. CDR3 amino acids: CAISDSRGIYNEQFF. The CDR3 nucleotides are TGTGCCATCAGTGATAGCAGGGGAATTTACAATGAGCAGTTCTTC.

As for this clone: At one end the junction does not follow the germline gene, possibly because of a read error. The rearrangement joins TRBV6-2 or TRBV6-3 to TRBJ2-5, with D maybe TRBD1 (5 bases). Germline V lookup: CDR1 MNHEY, CDR2 SVGEGT. This CDR3 spans 11 amino acids. CDR3 bases: TGTGCCAGCAGTAGGGGCCAAACGGCGCACTTC. It encodes CASSRGQTAHF.

This clone has just one count. V gene TRBV7-2 combines with J gene TRBJ2-1; 7 bases are shared with TRBD1. J gave up 5 bases and V 5 bases, and 9 bases lay outside the gene matches. The CDR3 has 15 amino acids. Germline V gives CDR1 SGHTA, CDR2 FQGNSA. CDR3 DNA: TGTGCCAGCAGCGCGCCCCTGACAGGGAACAATGAGCAGTTCTTC. It codes for CASSAPLTGNNEQFF.

This rearrangement joins TRBV5-4 to TRBJ2-5; 7 positions match TRBD2. Unmatched junction bases numbered 3, after V lost 0 bases and J lost 1 base. The germline V gene has CDR1 SGHNT and CDR2 YYREEE (reference sequence). The length of the CDR3 is 15 residues. The DNA of the CDR3 is TGTGCCAGCAGCTTGGGAGGGACTACCCAAGAGACCCAGTACTTC. Its translation is CASSLGGTTQETQYF.

This rearrangement joins TRBV30 to TRBJ1-5; a weak D match, TRBD1 (6 bases). The CDR3 is made up of 13 amino acids. V dropped 2 bases and J dropped 5 bases, with 10 bases sitting between them. The germline gives CDR1 GTSNPN, CDR2 SVGIG (reference sequence). DNA of the CDR3: TGTGCCTGGAGTTACAGGGAAGATCAGCCCCAGCATTTT. As protein: CAWSYREDQPQHF.

The CDR3 loop reads CASSNTRREGGETQYF. CDR3 nucleotide sequence: TGTGCCAGCAGTAATACCCGGCGGGAGGGTGGGGAGACCCAGTACTTC. The chain employs TRBV7-2 and TRBJ2-5; 9 bases fit TRBD2. Unmatched junction bases numbered 13, after V lost 6 bases and J lost 5 bases. The CDR3 totals 16 residues. Germline CDR1 and CDR2: SGHTA and FQGNSA.

The chain recombines TRBV7-2 with TRBJ2-2, with 8 bases lining up with TRBD2. V lost 3 bases, J lost 10 bases, and 13 bases stayed unmatched. The germline gives CDR1 SGHTA, CDR2 FQGNSA. The CDR3 sequence is 16 residues long. As DNA, the CDR3 is TGTGCCAGCAGCTTTTACGGGAGGGCCAAGGGGATGGAGCTGTTTTTT. This gives the protein CASSFYGRAKGMELFF.

This chain uses TRBV10-2 with TRBJ2-1, with 9 bases identical to TRBD2. The CDR3 consists of 15 residues. Losses at the gene ends were 5 bases for V and 4 bases for J; bases not matched to a gene: 6. CDR1 is WSHSY and CDR2 is SAAADI in the germline V gene. CDR3 nucleotide sequence: TGCGCCAGCAGTCCCGGACTAGCGACTTACAATGAGCAGTTCTTC. Translated: CASSPGLATYNEQFF.